The clone carrying this TCR beta chain appeared a few times. The ends lost 2 bases at V and 7 bases at J; junction bases unmatched: 4. Germline lookup yields CDR1 MNHEY and CDR2 SVGEGT. This CDR3 is built from 14 residues. This record comes from a study of blood T cell repertoires in COVID-19. Whole-study context: Samples came from the United States, Italy and Spain, spanning acute and convalescent COVID-19. The analysed material was cDNA or gDNA that came from T cells, B-cell-depleted T cells, or PBMCs.

Per the study methods: From reference gene primer amplification, estimates of nucleated cell counts were derived. Profiling relied on immunoSEQ multiplex PCR, and the TCRdb table lists in-frame clones only, not all of them. D and trimming come from the DNA, and the V and J calls and clone size come from that table. The sample lists about 59,000 clones; around 87% were seen once. This TCR derives from a man in his sixties with active or convalescent COVID-19. Sequencing used peripheral blood. This sequence joins TRBV6-2 or TRBV6-3 and TRBJ2-1, with 8 bases that match TRBD1. The CDR3 DNA follows: TGTGCCAGCAGTTACCTAGGACAGGGAAATGAGCAGTTCTTC. Its protein product is CASSYLGQGNEQFF.